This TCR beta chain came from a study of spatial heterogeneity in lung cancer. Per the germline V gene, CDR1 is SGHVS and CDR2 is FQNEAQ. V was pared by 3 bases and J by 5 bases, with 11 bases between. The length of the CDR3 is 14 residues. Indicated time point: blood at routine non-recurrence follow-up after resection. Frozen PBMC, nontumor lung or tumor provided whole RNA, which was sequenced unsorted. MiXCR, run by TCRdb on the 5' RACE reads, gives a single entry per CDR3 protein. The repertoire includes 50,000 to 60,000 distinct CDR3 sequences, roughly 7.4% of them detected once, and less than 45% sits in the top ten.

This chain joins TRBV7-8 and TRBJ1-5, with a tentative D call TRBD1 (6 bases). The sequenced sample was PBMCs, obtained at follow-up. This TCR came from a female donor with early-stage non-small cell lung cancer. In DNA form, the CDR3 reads TGTGCCAGCAGCTTTAGACAGGATTATCAGCCCCAGCATTTT. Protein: CASSFRQDYQPQHF.